These T cell receptor beta chains were read from a single sample in a study of vaccination effects on CD4 cells after COVID-19. TCRdb keeps only in-frame clones here, not all; method: immunoSEQ multiplex PCR. The sample gives fewer than 35,000 clones, 72% of which show up once; 25% to 30% is in the top ten. No antigens are known for them. This specimen was CD4+ T cells from PBMCs cultured with a peptide pool, taken before COVID-19 vaccination. These receptors all stem from a human donor who had a prior SARS-CoV-2 infection. The CDR3 runs from the conserved cysteine through the conserved F or W. D genes are given only for firm matches. Size values are once, few and many counts, or a class for expanded clones, and some rows have none.

D	V	J	size	DNA	CDR3
NA	TRBV4-1	TRBJ1-4	few	TGCGCCAGCAGCCCCCAGGGGCAGCTCGCTAATGAAAAACTGTTTTTT	CASSPQGQLANEKLFF
NA	TRBV4-1	TRBJ2-3	NA	TGCGCCAGCAGCCAAGATGTAAACCAAGCTACGCAGTATTTT	CASSQDVNQATQYF
NA	TRBV7-2	TRBJ1-4	NA	TGTGCCAGCAGCTTGGATGTAGCTGAAAAACTGTTTTTT	CASSLDVAEKLFF
TRBD2	TRBV12-5	TRBJ2-1	NA	TGTGCTAGTGGTTTTTTTGTAGCGGGAGATGGAGAGCAGTTCTTC	CASGFFVAGDGEQFF
NA	TRBV27	TRBJ2-3	NA	TGTGCCAGCAGGGGGTTTTCGTCCAGCGAGAACACAGATACGCAGTATTTT	CASRGFSSSENTDTQYF
NA	TRBV2	TRBJ1-6	NA	TGTGCCAGCAGTGAATCAATCGACCGGATTTGGCCACCCCTCCACTTT	CASSESIDRIWPPLHF
NA	TRBV15	TRBJ2-5	once	TGTGCCACCAGCGTAGGACGGCCACGAGAGACCCAGTACTTC	CATSVGRPRETQYF
NA	TRBV5-4	TRBJ2-3	NA	TGTGCCAGCAGCTTTGGGGGAAGCACAGATACGCAGTATTTT	CASSFGGSTDTQYF
NA	TRBV9	TRBJ2-1	NA	TGTGCCAGCAGCCTAAGGGCCTCCTACAATGAGCAGTTCTTC	CASSLRASYNEQFF
NA	TRBV6-6	TRBJ2-5	NA	TGTGCCAGCAGTTTACACAGCCAAGCTACCCAGTACTTC	CASSLHSQATQYF
NA	TRBV19	TRBJ1-2	few	TGTGCCAGCAGGACCCACCCTCTCCTAGGGTTCGATGGCTACACCTTC	CASRTHPLLGFDGYTF
NA	TRBV3-1/TRBV3-2	TRBJ1-3	NA	TGTGCCAGCAGCCAAGTTGGCCGGTCTTACTCTGGAAACACCATATATTTT	CASSQVGRSYSGNTIYF
TRBD2	TRBV7-6	TRBJ2-3	once	TGTGCCAGCAGCTTAGTAACCCCGACTAGCGGGTTCACAGATACGCAGTATTTT	CASSLVTPTSGFTDTQYF
NA	TRBV6-6	TRBJ1-2	NA	TGTGCCAGCAGACTTGGGGTTGGGACCTATGGCTACACCTTC	CASRLGVGTYGYTF
NA	TRBV6-5	TRBJ2-7	NA	TGTGCCAGCCGTACGAACCGGGACTCTTCCTACGAGCAGTACTTC	CASRTNRDSSYEQYF
NA	TRBV6-2/TRBV6-3	TRBJ2-3	NA	TGTGCCAGCAGTTACAGGCGTGGGTCCCTTCGCACAGATACGCAGTATTTT	CASSYRRGSLRTDTQYF
NA	TRBV2	TRBJ1-6	few	TGTGCCAGCCGCCGCGGGGCACTTCAACCCCTCCACTTT	CASRRGALQPLHF
NA	TRBV5-1	TRBJ2-1	NA	TGCGCCAGCAGCTTGAGCGTAGCCTACAATGAGCAGTTCTTC	CASSLSVAYNEQFF
TRBD1	TRBV19	TRBJ1-5	NA	TGTGCCAGTAGTATCGGACAGGGGGGATATAGCAATCAGCCCCAGCATTTT	CASSIGQGGYSNQPQHF
TRBD2	TRBV10-3	TRBJ2-3	NA	TGTGCCATCAGCGACTGGGGGAGGGCCGCAGATACGCAGTATTTT	CAISDWGRAADTQYF
NA	TRBV25-1	TRBJ1-1	NA	TGTGCCAGCAGTGAATCTATGAACACTGAAGCTTTCTTT	CASSESMNTEAFF
NA	TRBV7-3	TRBJ1-1	few	TGTGCCAGCAGCTTAAGGGGAAGGGACACTGAAGCTTTCTTT	CASSLRGRDTEAFF
NA	TRBV19	TRBJ1-5	few	TGTGCCAGTAACGTCCCGGGACTCCGTCTTCAGCCCCAGCATTTT	CASNVPGLRLQPQHF
NA	TRBV7-2	TRBJ2-3	NA	TGTGCCAGCAGCTTAGACTTCACAGATACGCAGTATTTT	CASSLDFTDTQYF
TRBD1	TRBV19	TRBJ1-3	NA	TGTGCCAGTAGTACGGGACAGGGAGTAAACACCATATATTTT	CASSTGQGVNTIYF
TRBD1	TRBV2	TRBJ2-2	NA	TGTGCCAGCAGTGAAATCAGGGGGCGAGGCGGGGAGCTGTTTTTT	CASSEIRGRGGELFF
NA	TRBV30	TRBJ1-3	few	TGTGCCTGGAGTGTCACCTCTGGAAACACCATATATTTT	CAWSVTSGNTIYF